This T cell receptor (beta chain) stems from a study of Ad26.COV2.S vaccination and SARS-CoV-2 variants. Whole-study context: Ad26.COV2.S given intramuscularly, once or twice 56 days apart.

Trimming cost V 6 bases and J 1 base, with 22 bases left between them. This CDR3 comprises 18 residues. Germline lookup yields CDR1 MNHEY and CDR2 SVGEGT. The method was immunoSEQ multiplex PCR; TCRdb's version includes in-frame clones alone and lacks a portion of them. The repertoire holds under 550,000 clones, approximately 88% seen once, with approximately 4% in the top ten. Study-wide results and caveats: People given the vaccine had a wider spike-specific TCR breadth than placebo recipients did.

About this clone itself: Its target is not known.

The treatment: some 20 received Ad26.COV2.S at low or high dose, single or two shots; about five received placebo; per-sample allocation not given. It was on day 63 after the first vaccine or placebo injection that samples were taken. Cohort 1b enrolled adults aged 18-55 years in Boston. This chain uses TRBV6-2 or TRBV6-3 with TRBJ1-5, with unresolved D. This receptor was identified in a person between 18 and 65 years old who received the Ad26.COV2.S COVID-19 vaccine or a placebo. Sequencing was performed on peripheral blood, taken in a trial of Ad26.COV2.S vaccine versus placebo. In nucleotides, the CDR3 is TGTGCCAGCAGCCACATCAGGCAGGACGTGGGAAGCAATCAGCCCCAGCATTTT. It specifies CASSHIRQDVGSNQPQHF.